These 24 T cell receptor beta chains were all obtained from the same sample, sequenced in a study of shared clonotypes between healthy human individuals. Data came from immunoSEQ multiplex PCR; TCRdb stores just in-frame clones and leaves some out. The table includes about 1.5 million clones, approximately 98% detected once. Sequenced input: naive CD4+ T cells sorted from blood. Sample subset: CD45RA+ positively selected. Receptors originate from a man aged 25-45 years in good health.

The CDR3 nucleotides are TGCGCCAGCAGCTTAAGACCGGGACAGGTTACCGGGGAGCTGTTTTTT. Protein: CASSLRPGQVTGELFF. This sequence joins TRBV5-1 and TRBJ2-2; 8 bases fit TRBD1. The CDR3 extends over 16 amino acids. V shed 2 bases, J shed 5 bases, and the junction held 8 bases outside the gene matches. CDR1 is SGHRS and CDR2 is YFSETQ in the germline V gene.

The J gene is TRBJ2-1, the V gene TRBV19; 9 bases are shared with TRBD2. The CDR3 covers 13 residues. J lost 9 bases, V lost 5 bases, and 5 bases had no gene match. Per the germline V gene, CDR1 is LNHDA and CDR2 is SQIVND (reference sequence). CDR3 DNA sequence: TGTGCCAGTAGTTCCGGACTAGCGATTGAGCAGTTCTTC. Protein sequence: CASSSGLAIEQFF.

This sequence joins TRBV2 and TRBJ1-2; no definite D call. Germline CDR1 is SNHLY and CDR2 is FYNNEI. The CDR3 covers 13 residues. Deletions cut 4 bases from V and 2 bases from J, with 8 bases between. The CDR3 nucleotides are TGTGCCAGCAGTGGGAGGGTGAACTATGGCTACACCTTC. Translating it yields CASSGRVNYGYTF.

The CDR3 here is CASSSPGQGPASEAFF. In nucleotides, the CDR3 is TGTGCCAGCAGCTCCCCAGGACAGGGCCCAGCCAGTGAAGCTTTCTTT. This chain uses TRBV5-4 with TRBJ1-1, with TRBD1 matching 8 bases. Looked up from germline, CDR1 is SGHNT and CDR2 is YYREEE (reference sequence). The CDR3 spans 16 residues. J was trimmed by 7 bases and V by 3 bases; bases with no gene match: 14.

The rearrangement joins TRBV11-2 to TRBJ2-3; D gene uncertain. Germline lookup yields CDR1 SGHAT and CDR2 FQNNGV. The CDR3 totals 11 residues. Trimming left V 5 bases short and J 2 bases short, with 2 bases between. CDR3 sequence (DNA): TGTGCCAGCAGCCCCACAGATACGCAGTATTTT. It yields the protein CASSPTDTQYF. Combining the CDR3 with reference TRBV11-2 and TRBJ2-3 gives the whole variable domain EAGVAQSPRYKIIEKRQSVAFWCNPISGHATLYWYQQILGQGPKLLIQFQNNGVVDDSQLPKDRFSAERLKGVDSTLKIQPAKLEDSAVYLCASSPTDTQYFGPGTRLTVL.

The chain is built from TRBV5-1 and TRBJ2-7; D gene unclear. This CDR3 contains 14 residues. Germline assignment: CDR1 SGHRS and CDR2 YFSETQ. V was cut by 1 base and J by 2 bases, with 10 bases left in between. The CDR3 loop reads CASSLSVGTYEQYF. The CDR3 nucleotides are TGCGCCAGCAGCTTGAGTGTGGGAACCTACGAGCAGTACTTC.

The genes are TRBV2 and TRBJ2-7; 7 positions agree with TRBD2. The CDR3 is made up of 16 amino acids. Germline V lookup: CDR1 SNHLY, CDR2 FYNNEI. Trimming at V came to 2 bases and at J to 3 bases, leaving 10 bases not matched to a gene. Here the CDR3 DNA reads TGTGCCAGCAGTGAACGGGGACTAAGGTTGGGCTACGAGCAGTACTTC. Protein sequence: CASSERGLRLGYEQYF.

The chain carries TRBV27 and TRBJ2-5; D not certain. Trimming removed 6 bases at V and 3 bases at J, with 20 bases between. Germline V gives CDR1 MNHEY, CDR2 SMNVEV (reference sequence). This CDR3 is built from 16 residues. Here the CDR3 reads CASRSIGRPAEETQYF. DNA for the CDR3: TGTGCCAGCAGGTCTATAGGGCGCCCAGCAGAAGAGACCCAGTACTTC.

This clone has a single count. One end of the junction is discordant with germline, which a read error may explain. The genes are TRBV5-6 and TRBJ2-7; TRBD2 aligns across 13 bases. Germline V CDR1 and CDR2: SGHDT, YYEEEE. The length of the CDR3 is 14 residues. The CDR3: CASSRSGTSGILHF. DNA for the CDR3: TGTGCCAGCAGCCGTTCCGGGACTAGCGGGATTTTGCACTTC.

This rearrangement joins TRBV29-1 to TRBJ1-2, with 8 bases identical to TRBD1. The ends lost 0 bases at V and 2 bases at J; junction bases unmatched: 14. The CDR3 is 18 residues long. Germline V gene sequence: CDR1 SQVTM, CDR2 ANQGSEA. The CDR3 sequence is CSVEDLRGKRQGNYGYTF. Written as DNA, the CDR3 is TGCAGCGTTGAAGATCTTCGGGGCAAAAGACAGGGGAACTATGGCTACACCTTC.

This chain connects TRBV29-1 to TRBJ2-1; tentatively, D is TRBD1 or TRBD2 (5 bases each). Looked up from germline, CDR1 is SQVTM and CDR2 is ANQGSEA. The V end was cut by 7 bases, the J end by 12 bases, with 19 bases between. The CDR3 spans 12 residues. CDR3 in amino acids: CSERQVTGRQFF. The CDR3 DNA reads TGCAGCGAGCGACAAGTCACGGGGCGGCAGTTCTTC.

The chain has TRBV5-1 and TRBJ2-7; tentative D call: TRBD1 (6 bases). The CDR3 length is 14 residues. Germline V lookup: CDR1 SGHRS, CDR2 YFSETQ. V lost 3 bases, J lost 2 bases, and 12 bases lay in between. DNA of the CDR3: TGCGCCAGCAGCTCCGTCCGGGACACCTACGAGCAGTACTTC. Translation: CASSSVRDTYEQYF.

V is TRBV28 and J is TRBJ2-3; D call uncertain. V gave up 5 bases and J gave up 6 bases, with 12 bases separating them. Germline assignment: CDR1 MDHEN and CDR2 SYDVKM. This CDR3 is built from 13 residues. This chain's CDR3 is CASSTPTVDTQYF. CDR3 sequence (DNA): TGTGCCAGCAGTACACCGACTGTGGATACGCAGTATTTT.

On this clone: Other DNA sequences in the sample encode the same CDR3. This chain uses TRBV5-1 with TRBJ2-3, with 15 positions matching TRBD2. The CDR3 loop spans 18 amino acids. The V gene's germline CDR1 is SGHRS and CDR2 YFSETQ. V shed 3 bases and J 3 bases; nucleotides not matched to a gene: 8. CDR3 residues: CASSSGLAGGPSTDTQYF. CDR3 in DNA: TGCGCCAGCAGCTCTGGACTAGCGGGAGGGCCGAGTACAGATACGCAGTATTTT.

The chain has TRBV19 and TRBJ1-2; tentatively, D is TRBD1 (6 bases). In germline, CDR1 is LNHDA, CDR2 SQIVND (reference sequence). With 3 bases removed from V and 3 bases from J, the gap between germline ends came to 14 bases. The CDR3 loop spans 15 amino acids. The CDR3 coding sequence is TGTGCCAGTAGTATCGGGACATCCCCGGACTATGGCTACACCTTC. Amino acid sequence: CASSIGTSPDYGYTF.

The J gene is TRBJ2-7, the V gene TRBV11-2; D uncertain. Germline V gives CDR1 SGHAT, CDR2 FQNNGV. The V and J ends lost 6 bases and 0 bases respectively, with 3 bases between them. This CDR3 has 11 residues. The CDR3 loop reads CASRNSYEQYF. The CDR3 nucleotides are TGTGCCAGCAGAAACTCCTACGAGCAGTACTTC.

V and J are TRBV11-2 and TRBJ1-2; 9 nucleotides line up with TRBD1. CDR1 SGHAT and CDR2 FQNNGV come from the germline V gene. The CDR3 consists of 15 residues. Losses at the gene ends were 4 bases for V and 4 bases for J; bases not matched to a gene: 7. DNA of the CDR3: TGTGCCAGCAGCTCGACCGGGACAGGGCTCTATGGCTACACCTTC. It translates to CASSSTGTGLYGYTF.

The chain combines TRBV6-1 with TRBJ2-6, with D uncertain. The V gene's germline CDR1 is MNHNS and CDR2 SASEGT. CDR3 length: 14 amino acids. The V gene lost 3 bases and the J gene lost 3 bases, with 6 bases spanning the gap. CDR3 DNA: TGTGCCAGCAGTGAGGGTTATGGGGCCAACGTCCTGACTTTC. Its protein product is CASSEGYGANVLTF.

This clone was observed a single time. The chain links TRBV5-4 to TRBJ1-1; no definite D call. Germline assignment: CDR1 SGHNT and CDR2 YYREEE (reference sequence). This CDR3 is built from 14 residues. Trimming left V 1 base short and J 3 bases short, with 10 bases between. For the CDR3, the DNA is TGTGCCAGCAGCTTGCGGTCACAGCACACTGAAGCTTTCTTT. Translation gives CASSLRSQHTEAFF.

The chain has TRBV6-5 and TRBJ1-1; D is unresolved. The germline V gene encodes CDR1 MNHEY and CDR2 SVGAGI. V lost 8 bases and J 1 base, leaving 11 bases between the germline ends. This CDR3 is built from 13 residues. The CDR3 spells CASHYQGNTEAFF. The DNA for the CDR3 is TGTGCCAGCCATTATCAAGGGAACACTGAAGCTTTCTTT.

The J gene is TRBJ2-2, the V gene TRBV29-1; 7 nucleotides line up with TRBD2. The CDR3 is 13 residues long. CDR1 is SQVTM, CDR2 ANQGSEA, per germline. Losses at the gene ends were 7 bases for V and 7 bases for J; bases not matched to a gene: 9. The CDR3 bases are TGCAGCGCTGGCGGGACTACTAACGGGGAGCTGTTTTTT. This sequence encodes CSAGGTTNGELFF.

The chain combines TRBV29-1 with TRBJ2-1; 7 nucleotides line up with TRBD2. The CDR3 consists of 14 residues. The junction had 14 bases not matched to a gene; V was cut back by 7 bases and J by 8 bases. Germline values: CDR1 SQVTM, CDR2 ANQGSEA. The CDR3 here is CSAGGSRAEYEQFF. In DNA form, the CDR3 reads TGCAGCGCGGGGGGTTCGCGGGCCGAATATGAGCAGTTCTTC.

The chain uses TRBV19 and TRBJ2-5; perhaps TRBD2 as D (6 bases). The CDR3 sequence is 13 residues long. Germline CDR1 reads LNHDA; CDR2 reads SQIVND (reference sequence). V lost 1 base, J lost 7 bases, and 10 bases lay in between. The CDR3 loop is CASSIGDGGTQYF. The CDR3 region has the DNA TGTGCCAGTAGTATAGGGGACGGGGGGACCCAGTACTTC.

The chain joins TRBV7-9 to TRBJ1-2; TRBD1 agrees at 8 bases. CDR1 is SEHNR, CDR2 FQNEAQ, per germline (reference sequence). The V gene end was trimmed by 1 base and the J gene end by 6 bases; junction bases not matched to a gene: 13. The CDR3 loop spans 17 amino acids. CDR3 in amino acids: CASSLELGRDRKNGYTF. CDR3 nucleotides: TGTGCCAGCAGCTTAGAGTTAGGGCGGGACAGGAAAAATGGCTACACCTTC.